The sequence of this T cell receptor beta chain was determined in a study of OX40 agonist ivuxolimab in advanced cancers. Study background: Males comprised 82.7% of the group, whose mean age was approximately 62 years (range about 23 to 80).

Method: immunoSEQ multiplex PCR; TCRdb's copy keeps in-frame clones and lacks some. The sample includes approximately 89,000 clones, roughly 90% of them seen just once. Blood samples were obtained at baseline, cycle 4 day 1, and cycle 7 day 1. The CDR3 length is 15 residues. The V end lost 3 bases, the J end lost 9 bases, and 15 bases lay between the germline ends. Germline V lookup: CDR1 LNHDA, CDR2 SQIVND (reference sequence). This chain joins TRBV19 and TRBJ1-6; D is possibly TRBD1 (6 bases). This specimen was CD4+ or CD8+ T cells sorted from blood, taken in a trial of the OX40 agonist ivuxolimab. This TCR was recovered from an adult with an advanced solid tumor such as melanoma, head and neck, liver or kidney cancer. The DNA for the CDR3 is TGTGCCAGTAGTATGACAGGACATATTGCTTCACCCCTCCACTTT. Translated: CASSMTGHIASPLHF.